Below, one T cell receptor (beta chain) is given with its context. This record belongs to a study of T cell changes during pregnancy in multiple sclerosis. The assay was immunoSEQ multiplex PCR, and TCRdb's table has in-frame clones only and misses some. This sample has roughly 40,000 clones; 92% occur once, and the top ten carry over 10%. The CDR3 is 14 residues long. Germline V lookup: CDR1 SEHNR, CDR2 FQNEAQ (reference sequence). Trimming pared 5 bases from V and 5 bases from J, leaving 15 bases between. This receptor was identified in a female donor with multiple sclerosis, enrolled in a pregnancy study. V and J are TRBV7-9 and TRBJ1-1; TRBD1 is a possible D gene (6 bases). The material was CD8+ T cells from peripheral blood mononuclear cells, obtained in the first trimester of pregnancy. The CDR3 loop reads CASSPPGGGTEAFF. DNA of the CDR3: TGTGCCAGCAGCCCACCGGGAGGGGGGACTGAAGCTTTCTTT.